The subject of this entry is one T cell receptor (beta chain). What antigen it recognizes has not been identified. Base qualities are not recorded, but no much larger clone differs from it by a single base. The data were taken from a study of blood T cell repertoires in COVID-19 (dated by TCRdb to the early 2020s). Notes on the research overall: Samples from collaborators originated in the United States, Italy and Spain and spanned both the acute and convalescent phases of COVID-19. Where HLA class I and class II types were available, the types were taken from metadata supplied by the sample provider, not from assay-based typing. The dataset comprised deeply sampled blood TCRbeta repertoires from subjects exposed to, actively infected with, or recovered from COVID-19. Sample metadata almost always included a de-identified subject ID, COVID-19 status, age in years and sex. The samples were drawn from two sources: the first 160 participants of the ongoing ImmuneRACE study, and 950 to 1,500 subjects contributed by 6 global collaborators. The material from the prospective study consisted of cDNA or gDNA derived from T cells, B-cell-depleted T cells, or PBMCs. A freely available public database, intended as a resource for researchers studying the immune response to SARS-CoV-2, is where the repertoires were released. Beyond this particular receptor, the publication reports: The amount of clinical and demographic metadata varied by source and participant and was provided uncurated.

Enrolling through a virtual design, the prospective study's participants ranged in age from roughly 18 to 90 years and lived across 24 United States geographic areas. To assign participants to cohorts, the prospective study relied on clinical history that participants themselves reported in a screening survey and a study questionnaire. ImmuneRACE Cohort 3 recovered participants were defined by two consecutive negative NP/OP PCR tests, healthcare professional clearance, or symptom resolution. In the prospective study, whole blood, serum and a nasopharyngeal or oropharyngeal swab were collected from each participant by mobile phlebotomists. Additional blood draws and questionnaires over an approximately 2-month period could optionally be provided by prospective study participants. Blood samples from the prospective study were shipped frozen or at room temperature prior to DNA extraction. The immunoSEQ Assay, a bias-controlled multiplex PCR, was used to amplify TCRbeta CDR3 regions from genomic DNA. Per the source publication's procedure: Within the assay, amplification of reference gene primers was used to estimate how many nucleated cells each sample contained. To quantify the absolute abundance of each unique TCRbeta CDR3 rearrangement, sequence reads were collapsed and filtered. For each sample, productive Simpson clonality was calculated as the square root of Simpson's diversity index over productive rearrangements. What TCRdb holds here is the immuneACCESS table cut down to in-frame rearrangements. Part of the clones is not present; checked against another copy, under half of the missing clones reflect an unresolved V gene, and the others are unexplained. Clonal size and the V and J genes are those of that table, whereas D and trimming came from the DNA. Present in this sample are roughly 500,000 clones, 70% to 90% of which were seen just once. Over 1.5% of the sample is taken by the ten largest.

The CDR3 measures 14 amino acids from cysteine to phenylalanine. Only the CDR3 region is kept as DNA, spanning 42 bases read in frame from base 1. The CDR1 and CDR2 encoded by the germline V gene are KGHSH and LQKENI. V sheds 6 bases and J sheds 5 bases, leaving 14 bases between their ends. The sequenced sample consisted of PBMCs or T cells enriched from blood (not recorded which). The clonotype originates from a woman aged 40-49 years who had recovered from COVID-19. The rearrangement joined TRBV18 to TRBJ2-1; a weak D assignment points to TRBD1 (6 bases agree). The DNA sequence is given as TGTGCCAGCTCCCCGGCGAACAGGGACAATGAGCAGTTCTTC. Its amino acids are CASSPANRDNEQFF.